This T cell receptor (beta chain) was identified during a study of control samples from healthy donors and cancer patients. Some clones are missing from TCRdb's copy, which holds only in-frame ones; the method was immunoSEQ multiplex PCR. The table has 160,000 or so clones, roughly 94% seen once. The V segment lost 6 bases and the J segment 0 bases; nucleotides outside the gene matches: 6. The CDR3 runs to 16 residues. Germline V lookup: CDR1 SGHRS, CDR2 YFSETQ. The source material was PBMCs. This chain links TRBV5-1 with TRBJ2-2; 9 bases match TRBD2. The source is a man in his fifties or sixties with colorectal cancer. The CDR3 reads CASTQTSGANTGELFF. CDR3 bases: TGCGCCAGCACCCAGACTAGCGGAGCGAACACCGGGGAGCTGTTTTTT. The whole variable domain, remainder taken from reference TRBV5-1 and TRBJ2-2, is KAGVTQTPRYLIKTRGQQVTLSCSPISGHRSVSWYQQTPGQGLQFLFEYFSETQRNKGNFPGRFSGRQFSNSRSEMNVSTLELGDSALYLCASTQTSGANTGELFFGEGSRLTVL.